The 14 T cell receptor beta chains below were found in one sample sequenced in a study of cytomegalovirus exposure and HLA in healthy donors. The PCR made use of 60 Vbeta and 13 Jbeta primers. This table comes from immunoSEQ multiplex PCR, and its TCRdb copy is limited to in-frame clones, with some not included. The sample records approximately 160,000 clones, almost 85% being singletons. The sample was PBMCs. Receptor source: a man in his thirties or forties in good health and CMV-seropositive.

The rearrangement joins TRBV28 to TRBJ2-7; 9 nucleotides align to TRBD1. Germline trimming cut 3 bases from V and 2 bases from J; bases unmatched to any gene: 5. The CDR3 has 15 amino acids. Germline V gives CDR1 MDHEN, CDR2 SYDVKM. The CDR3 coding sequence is TGTGCCAGCAGTTTGAGGGACAGGGTTACCTACGAGCAGTACTTC. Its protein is CASSLRDRVTYEQYF.

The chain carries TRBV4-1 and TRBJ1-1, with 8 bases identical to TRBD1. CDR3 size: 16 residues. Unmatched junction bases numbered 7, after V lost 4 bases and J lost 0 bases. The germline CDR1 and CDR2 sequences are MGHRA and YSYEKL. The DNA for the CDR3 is TGCGCCAGCAGCCTACGGACAGGGAGGGTGAACACTGAAGCTTTCTTT. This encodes CASSLRTGRVNTEAFF.

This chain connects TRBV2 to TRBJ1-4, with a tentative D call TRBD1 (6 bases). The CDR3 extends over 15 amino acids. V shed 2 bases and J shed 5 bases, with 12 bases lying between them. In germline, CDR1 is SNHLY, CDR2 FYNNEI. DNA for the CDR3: TGTGCCAGCAGTGAATTGGGGACATCGAATGAAAAACTGTTTTTT. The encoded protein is CASSELGTSNEKLFF.

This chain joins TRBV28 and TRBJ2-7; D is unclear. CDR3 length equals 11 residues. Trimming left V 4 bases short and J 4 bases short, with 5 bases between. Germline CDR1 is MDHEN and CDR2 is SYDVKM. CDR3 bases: TGTGCCAGCAGTTCAGAATACGAGCAGTACTTC. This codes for CASSSEYEQYF. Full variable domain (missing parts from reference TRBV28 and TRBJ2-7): DVKVTQSSRYLVKRTGEKVFLECVQDMDHENMFWYRQDPGLGLRLIYFSYDVKMKEKGDIPEGYSVSREKKERFSLILESASTNQTSMYLCASSSEYEQYFGPGTRLTVT.

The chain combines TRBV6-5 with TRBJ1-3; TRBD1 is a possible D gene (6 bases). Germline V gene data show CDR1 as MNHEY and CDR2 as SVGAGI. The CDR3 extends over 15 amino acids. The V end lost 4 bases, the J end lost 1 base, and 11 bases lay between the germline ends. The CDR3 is CASSLGAWSGNTIYF. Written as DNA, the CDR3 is TGTGCCAGCAGTTTGGGGGCTTGGTCTGGAAACACCATATATTTT.

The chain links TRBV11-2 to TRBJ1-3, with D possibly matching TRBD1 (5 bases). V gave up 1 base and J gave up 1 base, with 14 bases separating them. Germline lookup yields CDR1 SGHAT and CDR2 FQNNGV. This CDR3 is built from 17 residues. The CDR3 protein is CASSLVWGDSSGNTIYF. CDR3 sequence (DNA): TGTGCCAGCAGCTTAGTATGGGGTGACAGTTCTGGAAACACCATATATTTT.

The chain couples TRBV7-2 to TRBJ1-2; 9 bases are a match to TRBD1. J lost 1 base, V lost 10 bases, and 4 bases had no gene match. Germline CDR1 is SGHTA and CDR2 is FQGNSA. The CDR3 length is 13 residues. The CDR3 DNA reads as TGTGCCACAAAGGACAGGGGTAACTATGGCTACACCTTC. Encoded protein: CATKDRGNYGYTF.

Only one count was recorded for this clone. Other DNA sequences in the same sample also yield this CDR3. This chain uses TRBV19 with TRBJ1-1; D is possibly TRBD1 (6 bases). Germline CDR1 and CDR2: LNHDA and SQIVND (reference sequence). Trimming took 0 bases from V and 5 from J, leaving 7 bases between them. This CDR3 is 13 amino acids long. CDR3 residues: CASSIDRGTEAFF. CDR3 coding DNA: TGTGCCAGTAGTATAGACAGGGGAACTGAAGCTTTCTTT.

The CDR3 coding sequence is TGCGCCAGCAGCCAAGACCCGGTCGGGGGGGCTTGGGATGGCTACACCTTC. Amino acids: CASSQDPVGGAWDGYTF. The J gene is TRBJ1-2, the V gene TRBV4-1; TRBD1 might be the D (6 bases). The ends were cut back, 0 bases at V and 6 bases at J, with 20 bases in the middle. Germline V lookup: CDR1 MGHRA, CDR2 YSYEKL. The CDR3 length is 17 residues.

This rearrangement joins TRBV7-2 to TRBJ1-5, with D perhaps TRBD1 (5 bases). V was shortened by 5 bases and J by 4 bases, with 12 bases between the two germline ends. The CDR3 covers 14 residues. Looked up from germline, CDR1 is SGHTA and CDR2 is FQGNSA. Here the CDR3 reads CASSPAQENQPQHF. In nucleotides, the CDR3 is TGTGCCAGCAGCCCAGCACAGGAGAATCAGCCCCAGCATTTT.

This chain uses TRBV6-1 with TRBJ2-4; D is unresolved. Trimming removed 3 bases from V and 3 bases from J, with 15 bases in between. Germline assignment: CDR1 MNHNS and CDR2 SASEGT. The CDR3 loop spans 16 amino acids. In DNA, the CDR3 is TGTGCCAGCAGTGATTGGGCAACTGATAGCAAAAACATTCAGTACTTC. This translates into CASSDWATDSKNIQYF.

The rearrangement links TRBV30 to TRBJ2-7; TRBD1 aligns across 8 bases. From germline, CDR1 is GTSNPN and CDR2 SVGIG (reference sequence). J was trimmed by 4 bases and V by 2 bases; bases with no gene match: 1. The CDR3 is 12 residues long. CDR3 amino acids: CAWSRQGYEQYF. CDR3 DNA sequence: TGTGCCTGGAGTCGACAGGGGTACGAGCAGTACTTC.

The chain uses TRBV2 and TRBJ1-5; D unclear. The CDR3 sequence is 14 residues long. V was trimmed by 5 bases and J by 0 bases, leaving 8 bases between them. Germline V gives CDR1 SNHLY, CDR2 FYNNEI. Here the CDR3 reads CASSRGYSNQPQHF. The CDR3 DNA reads TGTGCCAGCAGTCGGGGATATAGCAATCAGCCCCAGCATTTT.

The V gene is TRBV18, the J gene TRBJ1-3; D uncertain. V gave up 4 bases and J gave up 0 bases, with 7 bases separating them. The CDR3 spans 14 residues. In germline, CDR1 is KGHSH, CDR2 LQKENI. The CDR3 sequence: CASSRLDSGNTIYF. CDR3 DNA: TGTGCCAGCTCACGACTGGACTCTGGAAACACCATATATTTT.